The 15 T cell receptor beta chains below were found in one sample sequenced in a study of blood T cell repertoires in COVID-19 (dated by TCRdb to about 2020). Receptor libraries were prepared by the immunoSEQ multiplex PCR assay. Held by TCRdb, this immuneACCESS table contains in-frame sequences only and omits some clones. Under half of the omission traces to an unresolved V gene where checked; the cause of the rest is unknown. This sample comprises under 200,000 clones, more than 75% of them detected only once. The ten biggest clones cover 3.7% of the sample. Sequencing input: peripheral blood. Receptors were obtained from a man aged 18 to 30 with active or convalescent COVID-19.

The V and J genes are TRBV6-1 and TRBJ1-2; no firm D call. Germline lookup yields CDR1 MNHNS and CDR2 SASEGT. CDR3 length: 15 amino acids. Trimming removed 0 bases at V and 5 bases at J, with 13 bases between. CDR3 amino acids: CASSEAIGSRYGYTF. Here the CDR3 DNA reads TGTGCCAGCAGTGAAGCAATAGGGAGTCGATATGGCTACACCTTC.

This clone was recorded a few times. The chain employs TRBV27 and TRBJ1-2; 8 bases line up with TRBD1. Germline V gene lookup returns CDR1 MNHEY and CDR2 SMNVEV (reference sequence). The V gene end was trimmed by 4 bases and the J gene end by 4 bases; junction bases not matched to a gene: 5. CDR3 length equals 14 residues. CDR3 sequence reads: CASSSQGQGYGYTF. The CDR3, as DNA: TGTGCCAGCAGTTCCCAAGGACAGGGCTATGGCTACACCTTC.

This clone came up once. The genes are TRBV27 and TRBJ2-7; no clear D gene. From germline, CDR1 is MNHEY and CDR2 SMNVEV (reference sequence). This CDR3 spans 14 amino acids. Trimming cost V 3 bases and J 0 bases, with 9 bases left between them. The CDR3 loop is CASSFLGTSYEQYF. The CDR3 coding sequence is TGTGCCAGCAGTTTTCTAGGTACCTCCTACGAGCAGTACTTC.

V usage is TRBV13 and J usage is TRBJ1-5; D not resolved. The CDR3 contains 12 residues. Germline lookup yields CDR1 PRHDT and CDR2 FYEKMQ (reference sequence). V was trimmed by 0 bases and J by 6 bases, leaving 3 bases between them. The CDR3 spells CASSLGGQPQHF. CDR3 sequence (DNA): TGTGCCAGCAGCTTAGGCGGTCAGCCCCAGCATTTT. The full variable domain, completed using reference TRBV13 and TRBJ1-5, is AAGVIQSPRHLIKEKRETATLKCYPIPRHDTVYWYQQGPGQDPQFLISFYEKMQSDKGSIPDRFSAQQFSDYHSELNMSSLELGDSALYFCASSLGGQPQHFGDGTRLSIL.

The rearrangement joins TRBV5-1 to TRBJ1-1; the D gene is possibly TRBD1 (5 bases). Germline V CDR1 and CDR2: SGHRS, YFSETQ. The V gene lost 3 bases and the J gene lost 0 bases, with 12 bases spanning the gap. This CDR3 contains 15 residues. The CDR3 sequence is CASSSYRTLNTEAFF. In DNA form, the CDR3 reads TGCGCCAGCAGCTCTTACAGGACCCTGAACACTGAAGCTTTCTTT.

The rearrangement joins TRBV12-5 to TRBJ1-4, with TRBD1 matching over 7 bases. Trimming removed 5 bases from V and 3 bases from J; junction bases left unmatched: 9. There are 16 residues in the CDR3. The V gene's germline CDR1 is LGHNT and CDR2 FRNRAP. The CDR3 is CASGPGTGAANEKLFF. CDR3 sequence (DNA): TGTGCTAGTGGTCCCGGAACAGGGGCAGCTAATGAAAAACTGTTTTTT. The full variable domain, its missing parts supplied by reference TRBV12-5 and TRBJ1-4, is DARVTQTPRHKVTEMGQEVTMRCQPILGHNTVFWYRQTMMQGLELLAYFRNRAPLDDSGMPKDRFSAEMPDATLATLKIQPSEPRDSAVYFCASGPGTGAANEKLFFGSGTQLSVL.

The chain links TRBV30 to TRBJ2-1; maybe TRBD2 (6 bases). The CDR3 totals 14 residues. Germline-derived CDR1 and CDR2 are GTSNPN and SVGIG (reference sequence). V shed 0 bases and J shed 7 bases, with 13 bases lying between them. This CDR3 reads CAWSVLASENEQFF. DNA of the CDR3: TGTGCCTGGAGTGTACTGGCTAGCGAGAATGAGCAGTTCTTC.

In DNA, the CDR3 is TGTGCCAGCAGCCGTTGGACTAGCGGCCCTAACGAGCAGTACTTC. It codes for CASSRWTSGPNEQYF. J is TRBJ2-7 and V is TRBV5-4; 10 bases map to TRBD2. Per germline, CDR1 SGHNT and CDR2 YYREEE (reference sequence). After removal of 4 bases from V and 5 bases from J, the junction contained 9 bases not matched to a gene. CDR3 size: 15 residues.

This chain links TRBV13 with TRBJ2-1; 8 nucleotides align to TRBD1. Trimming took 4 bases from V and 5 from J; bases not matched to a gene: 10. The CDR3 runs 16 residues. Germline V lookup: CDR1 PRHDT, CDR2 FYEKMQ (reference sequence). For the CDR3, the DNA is TGTGCCAGCAGCTCCCTAGGGACAGGCGCCAACAATGAGCAGTTCTTC. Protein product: CASSSLGTGANNEQFF.

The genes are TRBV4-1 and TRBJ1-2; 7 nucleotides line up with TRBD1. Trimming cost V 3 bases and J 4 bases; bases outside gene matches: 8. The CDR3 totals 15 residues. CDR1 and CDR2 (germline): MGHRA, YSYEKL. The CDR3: CASSQVIQGTYGYTF. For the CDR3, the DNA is TGCGCCAGCAGCCAGGTCATACAGGGGACCTATGGCTACACCTTC.

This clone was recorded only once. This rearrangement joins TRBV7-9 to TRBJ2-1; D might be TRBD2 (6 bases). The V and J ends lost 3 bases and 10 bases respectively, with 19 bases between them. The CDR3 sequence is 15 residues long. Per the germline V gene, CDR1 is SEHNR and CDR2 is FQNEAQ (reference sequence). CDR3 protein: CASSFSGSRGGEQFF. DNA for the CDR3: TGTGCCAGCAGCTTCTCCGGGAGTCGGGGTGGCGAGCAGTTCTTC. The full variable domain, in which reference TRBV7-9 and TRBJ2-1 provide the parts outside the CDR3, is DTGVSQNPRHKITKRGQNVTFRCDPISEHNRLYWYRQTLGQGPEFLTYFQNEAQLEKSRLLSDRFSAERPKGSFSTLEIQRTEQGDSAMYLCASSFSGSRGGEQFFGPGTRLTVL.

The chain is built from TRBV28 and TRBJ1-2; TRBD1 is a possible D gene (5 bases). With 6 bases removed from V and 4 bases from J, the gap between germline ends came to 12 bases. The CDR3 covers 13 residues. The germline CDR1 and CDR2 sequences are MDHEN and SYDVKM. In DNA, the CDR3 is TGTGCCAGCAGAAGTGGGCAGGGCTATGGCTACACCTTC. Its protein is CASRSGQGYGYTF.

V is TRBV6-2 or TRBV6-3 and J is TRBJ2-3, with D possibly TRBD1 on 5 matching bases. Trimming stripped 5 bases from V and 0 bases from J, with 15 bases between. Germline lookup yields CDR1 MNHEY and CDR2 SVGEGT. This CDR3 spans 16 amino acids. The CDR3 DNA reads TGTGCCAGCAGTCGAAGAACAGGTTCTAGCACAGATACGCAGTATTTT. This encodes CASSRRTGSSTDTQYF.

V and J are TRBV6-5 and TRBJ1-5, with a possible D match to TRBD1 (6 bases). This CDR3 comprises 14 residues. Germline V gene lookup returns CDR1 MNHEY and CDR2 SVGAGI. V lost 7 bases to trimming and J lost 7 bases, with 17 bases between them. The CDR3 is CASKRTGTGQPQHF. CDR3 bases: TGTGCCAGCAAACGAACAGGGACGGGCCAGCCCCAGCATTTT.

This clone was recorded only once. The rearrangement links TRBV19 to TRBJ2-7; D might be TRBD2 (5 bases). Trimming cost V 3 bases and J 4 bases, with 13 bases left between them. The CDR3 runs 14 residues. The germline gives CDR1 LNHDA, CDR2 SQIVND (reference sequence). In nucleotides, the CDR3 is TGTGCCAGTAGTATTGGCGGGCCCCTGTACGAGCAGTACTTC. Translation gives CASSIGGPLYEQYF.